Listed below are T cell receptor beta chains from one sample, sequenced in a study of T cell changes during pregnancy in multiple sclerosis. Here immunoSEQ multiplex PCR was the method, and the copy in TCRdb shows in-frame clones only, minus some. This sample has fewer than 40,000 clones, with about 90% found just once. The sequencing here drew on CD4+ T cells from peripheral blood mononuclear cells, taken in the third trimester of pregnancy. The receptors were sampled from a female donor with multiple sclerosis, enrolled in a pregnancy study. CDR3s include the opening cysteine and the closing phenylalanine or tryptophan. The D gene is left open where the match is weak.

D | J | V | DNA | CDR3
- | TRBJ2-1 | TRBV7-2 | TGTGCCAGCAGCGCGGGACCACCCTCCTACAATGAGCAGTTCTTC | CASSAGPPSYNEQFF
- | TRBJ1-1 | TRBV2 | TGTGCCAGCACGGTGGGGGGAATCCTTGGGGCTTTCTTT | CASTVGGILGAFF
TRBD1 | TRBJ2-7 | TRBV7-2 | TGTGCCAGCAGCTCCCTTGGAGGGACAGGGGGCGAGCAGTACTTC | CASSSLGGTGGEQYF
TRBD1 | TRBJ2-5 | TRBV9 | TGTGCCAGCAGCGTAGGGCAGGGGGCCGAGACCCAGTACTTC | CASSVGQGAETQYF
- | TRBJ2-3 | TRBV5-4 | TGTGCCAGCAGCCCCCGTGAGGGTACTAGCACAGATACGCAGTATTTT | CASSPREGTSTDTQYF
TRBD2 | TRBJ2-5 | TRBV4-1 | TGCGCCAGCAGCAATGGACTAGCGGGAGGGCTCCCGCAAGAGACCCAGTACTTC | CASSNGLAGGLPQETQYF
TRBD1 | TRBJ2-1 | TRBV14 | TGTGCCAGCAGCCACCTGACAGGGATTGCCTACAATGAGCAGTTCTTC | CASSHLTGIAYNEQFF
TRBD2 | TRBJ2-3 | TRBV29-1 | TGCAGCGTTGAAAGGGGAAGCGGGAGTATCTCAGATACGCAGTATTTT | CSVERGSGSISDTQYF
TRBD2 | TRBJ2-7 | TRBV10-3 | TGTGCCATCAGGGGGACTAGCGGTTCCTACGAGCAGTACTTC | CAIRGTSGSYEQYF
- | TRBJ2-3 | TRBV18 | TGTGCCAGCTCACCACTTGGGGGCAGAACAGATACGCAGTATTTT | CASSPLGGRTDTQYF